This entry is about one T cell receptor (beta chain). These data originate in a study of CD8 T cells in Susac syndrome. V gave up 7 bases and J gave up 3 bases; unmatched junction bases: 4. Looked up from germline, CDR1 is SNHLY and CDR2 is FYNNEI. This CDR3 region has 13 residues. After extraction with the RNeasy kit, roughly 0.5 to 1 ug of the RNA was reverse transcribed using random hexamers. Across 54 Vbeta and 13 Jbeta, immunoSEQ multiplex PCR amplified TCR beta CDR3. MiXCR, applied by TCRdb to the immunoSEQ multiplex PCR reads, yields one record per CDR3 protein. Of fewer than 150,000 distinct CDR3 sequences listed, just under 95% are singletons.

This receptor was taken from a human donor with multiple sclerosis. The rearrangement joins TRBV2 to TRBJ1-1; 8 bases line up with TRBD1. What was sequenced was CD4+ T cells from PBMCs. This chain's CDR3 is CASNLDRDTEAFF. The DNA of the CDR3 is TGTGCCAGCAACCTGGACAGGGACACTGAAGCTTTCTTT.